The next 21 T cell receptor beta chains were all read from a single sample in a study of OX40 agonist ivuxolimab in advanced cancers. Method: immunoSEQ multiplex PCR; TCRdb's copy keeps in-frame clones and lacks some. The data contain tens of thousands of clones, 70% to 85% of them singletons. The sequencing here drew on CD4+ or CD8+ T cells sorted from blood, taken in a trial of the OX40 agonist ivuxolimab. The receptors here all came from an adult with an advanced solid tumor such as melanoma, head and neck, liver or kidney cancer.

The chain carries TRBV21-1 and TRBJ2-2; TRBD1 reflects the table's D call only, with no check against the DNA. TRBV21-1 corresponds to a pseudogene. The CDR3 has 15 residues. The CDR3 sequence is CASSQRDRDIGELFF. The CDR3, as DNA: TGTGCCAGCAGCCAAAGGGACAGGGATATCGGGGAGCTGTTTTTT.

The CDR3 protein is CASSVGRTSRADTQYF. CDR3 in DNA: TGTGCCAGCAGCGTAGGACGGACTAGCAGGGCGGATACGCAGTATTTT. J is TRBJ2-3 and V is TRBV9, with TRBD2 identical over 8 bases. Trimming at V came to 0 bases and at J to 6 bases, leaving 9 bases not matched to a gene. This CDR3 contains 16 residues. Per germline, CDR1 SGDLS and CDR2 YYNGEE.

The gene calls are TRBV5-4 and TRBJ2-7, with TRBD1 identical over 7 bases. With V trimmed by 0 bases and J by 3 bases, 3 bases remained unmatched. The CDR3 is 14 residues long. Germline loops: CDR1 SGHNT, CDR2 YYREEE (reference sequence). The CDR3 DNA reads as TGTGCCAGCAGCTTGGATCGACAGGGCTACGAGCAGTACGTC. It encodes CASSLDRQGYEQYV.

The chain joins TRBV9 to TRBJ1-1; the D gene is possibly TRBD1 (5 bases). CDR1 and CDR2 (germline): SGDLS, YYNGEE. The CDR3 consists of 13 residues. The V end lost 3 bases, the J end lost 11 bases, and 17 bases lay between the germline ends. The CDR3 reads CASSATSGEAAFF. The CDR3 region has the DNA TGTGCCAGCAGCGCAACCTCGGGGGAGGCTGCTTTCTTT. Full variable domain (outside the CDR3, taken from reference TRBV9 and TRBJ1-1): DSGVTQTPKHLITATGQRVTLRCSPRSGDLSVYWYQQSLDQGLQFLIQYYNGEERAKGNILERFSAQQFPDLHSELNLSSLELGDSALYFCASSATSGEAAFFGQGTRLTVV.

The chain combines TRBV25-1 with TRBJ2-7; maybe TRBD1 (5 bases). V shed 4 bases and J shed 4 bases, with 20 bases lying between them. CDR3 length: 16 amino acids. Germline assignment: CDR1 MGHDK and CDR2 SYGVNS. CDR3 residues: CASSVSVGLGPYEQYV. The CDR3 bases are TGTGCCAGCAGTGTCTCAGTGGGGCTAGGTCCTTACGAGCAGTACGTC.

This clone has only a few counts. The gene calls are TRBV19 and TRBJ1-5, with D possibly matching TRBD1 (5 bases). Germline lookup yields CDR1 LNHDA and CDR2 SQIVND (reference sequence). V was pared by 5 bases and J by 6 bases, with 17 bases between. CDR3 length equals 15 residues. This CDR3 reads CASSPDLGDRQPQHF. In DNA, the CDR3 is TGTGCCAGTAGTCCCGATTTGGGGGACCGTCAGCCCCAGCATTTT.

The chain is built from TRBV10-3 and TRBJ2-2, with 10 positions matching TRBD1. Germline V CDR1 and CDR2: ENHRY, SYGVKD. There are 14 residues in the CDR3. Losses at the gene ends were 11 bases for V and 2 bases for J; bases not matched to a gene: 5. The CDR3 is CASQTGGNTGELFF. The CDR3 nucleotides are TGTGCCTCGCAGACAGGGGGCAACACCGGGGAGCTGTTTTTT.

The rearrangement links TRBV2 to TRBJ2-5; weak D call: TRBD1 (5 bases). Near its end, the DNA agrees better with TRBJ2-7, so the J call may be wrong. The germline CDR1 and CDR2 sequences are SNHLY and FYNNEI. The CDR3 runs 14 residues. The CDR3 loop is CASKSGPTLHEQYF. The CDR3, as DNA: TGTGCCAGCAAATCAGGGCCCACCCTGCACGAGCAGTACTTC.

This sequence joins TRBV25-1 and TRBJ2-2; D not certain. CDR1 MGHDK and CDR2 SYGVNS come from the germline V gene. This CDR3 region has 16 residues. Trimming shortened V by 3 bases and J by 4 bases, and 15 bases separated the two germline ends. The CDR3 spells CASSDPRVGVTGELFF. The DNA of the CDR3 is TGTGCCAGCAGTGACCCGCGCGTTGGAGTCACCGGGGAGCTGTTTTTT.

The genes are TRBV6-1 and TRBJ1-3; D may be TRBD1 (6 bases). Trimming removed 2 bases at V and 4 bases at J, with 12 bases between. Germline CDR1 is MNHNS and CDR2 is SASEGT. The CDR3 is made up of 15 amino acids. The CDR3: CASSETGLGGNTIYF. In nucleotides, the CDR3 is TGTGCCAGCAGTGAAACAGGGTTGGGAGGAAACACCATATATTTT.

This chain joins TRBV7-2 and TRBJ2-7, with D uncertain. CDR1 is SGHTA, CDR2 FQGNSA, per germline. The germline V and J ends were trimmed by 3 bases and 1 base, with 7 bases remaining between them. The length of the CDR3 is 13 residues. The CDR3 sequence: CASSLAVSYEQYV. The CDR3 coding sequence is TGTGCCAGCAGCTTGGCGGTTTCCTACGAGCAGTACGTC.

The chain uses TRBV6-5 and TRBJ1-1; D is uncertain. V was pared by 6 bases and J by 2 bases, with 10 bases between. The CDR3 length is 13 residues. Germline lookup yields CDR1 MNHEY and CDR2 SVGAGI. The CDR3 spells CASSQGSNTEAFF. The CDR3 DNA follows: TGTGCCAGCAGCCAAGGGTCAAACACTGAAGCTTTCTTT.

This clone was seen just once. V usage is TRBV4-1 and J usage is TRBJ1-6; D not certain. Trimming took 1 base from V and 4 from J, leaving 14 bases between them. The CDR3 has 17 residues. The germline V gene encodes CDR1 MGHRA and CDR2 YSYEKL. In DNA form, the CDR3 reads TGCGCCAGCAGCCAAGTCCTAGCGGCGGATTATAATTCACCCCTCCACTTT. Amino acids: CASSQVLAADYNSPLHF.

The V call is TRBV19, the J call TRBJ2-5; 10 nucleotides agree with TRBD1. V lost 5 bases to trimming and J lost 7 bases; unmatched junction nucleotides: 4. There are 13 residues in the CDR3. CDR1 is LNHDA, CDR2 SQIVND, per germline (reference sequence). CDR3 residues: CASSPRTGGTQYF. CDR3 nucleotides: TGTGCCAGTAGTCCCCGGACAGGGGGGACCCAGTACTTC.

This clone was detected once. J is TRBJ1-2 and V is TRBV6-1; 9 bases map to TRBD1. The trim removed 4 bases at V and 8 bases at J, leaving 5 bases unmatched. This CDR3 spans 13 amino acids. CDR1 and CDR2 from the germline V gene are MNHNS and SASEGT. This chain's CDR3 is CASSGGQGQGYTF. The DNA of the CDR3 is TGTGCCAGCAGTGGTGGACAGGGGCAAGGCTACACCTTC.

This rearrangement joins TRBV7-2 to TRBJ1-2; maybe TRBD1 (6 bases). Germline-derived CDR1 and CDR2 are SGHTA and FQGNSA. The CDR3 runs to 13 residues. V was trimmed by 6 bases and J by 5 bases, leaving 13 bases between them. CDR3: CASRPGGDYGYTF. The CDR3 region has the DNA TGTGCCAGCAGACCGGGGGGCGATTATGGCTACACCTTC.

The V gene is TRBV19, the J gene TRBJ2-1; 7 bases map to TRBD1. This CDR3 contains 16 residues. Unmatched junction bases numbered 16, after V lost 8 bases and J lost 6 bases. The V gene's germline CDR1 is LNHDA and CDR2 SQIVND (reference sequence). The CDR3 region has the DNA TGTGCCAGTCACAACGCCGGGACAGAGTTTCCCAATGAGCAGTTCTTC. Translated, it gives CASHNAGTEFPNEQFF.

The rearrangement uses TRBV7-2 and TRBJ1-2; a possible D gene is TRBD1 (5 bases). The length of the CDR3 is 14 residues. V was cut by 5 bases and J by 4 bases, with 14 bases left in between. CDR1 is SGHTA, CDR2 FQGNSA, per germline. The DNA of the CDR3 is TGTGCCAGCAGCCTCACGGGGCAGGCCTATGGCTACACCTTC. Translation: CASSLTGQAYGYTF.

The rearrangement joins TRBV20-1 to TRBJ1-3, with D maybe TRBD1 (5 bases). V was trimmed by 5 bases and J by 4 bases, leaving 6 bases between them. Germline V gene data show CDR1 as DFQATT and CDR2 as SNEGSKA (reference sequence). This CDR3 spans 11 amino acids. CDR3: CSARQGNTIYF. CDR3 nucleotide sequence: TGCAGTGCTCGACAGGGAAACACCATATATTTT.

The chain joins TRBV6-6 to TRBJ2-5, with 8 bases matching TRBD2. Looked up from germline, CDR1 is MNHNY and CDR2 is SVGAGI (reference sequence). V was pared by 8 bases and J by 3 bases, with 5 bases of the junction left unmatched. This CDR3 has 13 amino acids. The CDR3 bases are TGTGCCAGCGAGGCCGGGGGGGAAGAGACCCAGTACTTC. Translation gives CASEAGGEETQYF.

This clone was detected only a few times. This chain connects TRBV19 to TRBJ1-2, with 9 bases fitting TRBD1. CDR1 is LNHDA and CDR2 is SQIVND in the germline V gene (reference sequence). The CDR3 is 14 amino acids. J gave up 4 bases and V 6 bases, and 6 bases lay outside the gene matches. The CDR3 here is CASSPQGAIYGYTF. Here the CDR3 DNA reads TGTGCCAGTAGCCCACAGGGGGCGATCTATGGCTACACCTTC.